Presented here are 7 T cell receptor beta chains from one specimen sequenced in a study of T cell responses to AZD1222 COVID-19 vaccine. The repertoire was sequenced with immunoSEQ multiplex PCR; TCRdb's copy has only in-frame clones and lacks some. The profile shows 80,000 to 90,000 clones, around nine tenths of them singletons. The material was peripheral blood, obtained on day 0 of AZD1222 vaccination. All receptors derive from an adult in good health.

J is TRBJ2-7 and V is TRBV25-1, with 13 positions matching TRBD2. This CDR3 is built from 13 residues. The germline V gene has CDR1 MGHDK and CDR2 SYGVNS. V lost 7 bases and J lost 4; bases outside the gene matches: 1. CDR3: CASKLAGGYEQYF. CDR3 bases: TGTGCCAGCAAACTAGCGGGAGGGTACGAGCAGTACTTC.

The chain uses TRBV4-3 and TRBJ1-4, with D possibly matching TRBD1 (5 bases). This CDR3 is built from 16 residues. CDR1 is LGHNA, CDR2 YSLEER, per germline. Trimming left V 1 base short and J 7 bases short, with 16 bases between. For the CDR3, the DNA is TGCGCCAGCAGCCAAGTATCACCAGGGCAAGGTGAAAAACTGTTTTTT. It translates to CASSQVSPGQGEKLFF.

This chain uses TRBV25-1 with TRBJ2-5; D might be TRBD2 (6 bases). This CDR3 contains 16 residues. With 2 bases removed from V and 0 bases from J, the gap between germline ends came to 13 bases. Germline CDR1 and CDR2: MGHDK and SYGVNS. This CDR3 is CASSESWGGDQETQYF. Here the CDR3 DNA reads TGTGCCAGCAGTGAAAGCTGGGGAGGCGACCAAGAGACCCAGTACTTC.

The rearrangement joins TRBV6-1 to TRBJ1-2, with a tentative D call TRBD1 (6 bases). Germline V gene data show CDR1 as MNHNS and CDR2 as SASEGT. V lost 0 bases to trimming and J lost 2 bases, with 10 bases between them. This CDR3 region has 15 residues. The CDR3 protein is CASSEAHRENYGYTF. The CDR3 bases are TGTGCCAGCAGTGAAGCCCACAGGGAGAACTATGGCTACACCTTC.

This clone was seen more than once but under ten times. The CDR3 here is CASRPRSQGAPNEQFF. The CDR3 bases are TGTGCCAGCAGACCGAGATCCCAGGGGGCCCCCAATGAGCAGTTCTTC. J is TRBJ2-1 and V is TRBV11-2, with 8 bases aligning to TRBD1. Trimming took 6 bases from V and 6 from J; bases not matched to a gene: 13. The CDR3 sequence is 16 residues long. Germline loops: CDR1 SGHAT, CDR2 FQNNGV. The variable domain in full, completed from reference TRBV11-2 and TRBJ2-1, reads EAGVAQSPRYKIIEKRQSVAFWCNPISGHATLYWYQQILGQGPKLLIQFQNNGVVDDSQLPKDRFSAERLKGVDSTLKIQPAKLEDSAVYLCASRPRSQGAPNEQFFGPGTRLTVL.

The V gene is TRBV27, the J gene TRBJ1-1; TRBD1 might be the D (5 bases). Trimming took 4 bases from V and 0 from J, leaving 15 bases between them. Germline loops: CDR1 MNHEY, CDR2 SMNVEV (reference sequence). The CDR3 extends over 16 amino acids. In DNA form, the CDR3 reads TGTGCCAGCAGTTCGCGTCAGGGCGGACTGAACACTGAAGCTTTCTTT. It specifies CASSSRQGGLNTEAFF.

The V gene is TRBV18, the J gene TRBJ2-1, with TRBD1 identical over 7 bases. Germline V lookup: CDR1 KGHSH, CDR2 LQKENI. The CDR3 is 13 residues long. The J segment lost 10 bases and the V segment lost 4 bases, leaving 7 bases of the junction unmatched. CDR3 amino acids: CASSRTGSREQFF. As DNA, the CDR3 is TGTGCCAGCTCACGGACAGGATCCAGGGAGCAGTTCTTC.